This section outlines one TCR beta chain sequence together with its context. The antigen remains unidentified. This specimen belongs to a study of cytomegalovirus exposure and HLA in healthy donors. Study-wide context: Genotyping of roughly 400 donors showed that 80% to 85% belonged to the Caucasian-associated ancestry cluster.

Study observations and caveats: When the data were analyzed later, several of the most significant clusters appeared to be linked to common viral pathogens. In most subjects, TCR beta sequences reportedly gave accurate predictions of HLA-A and HLA-B alleles.

The V gene lost 3 bases and the J gene lost 1 base, with 6 bases spanning the gap. This CDR3 region has 13 residues. CDR1 SGHNT and CDR2 YENEEA come from the germline V gene. 13 Jbeta primers and 60 Vbeta primers were used for the PCR. Profiled with immunoSEQ multiplex PCR; TCRdb holds only in-frame clones, not every one. The specimen's table records about 130,000 clones. The sequence was obtained from a man aged 25 to 40 in good health and CMV-seronegative. Sequencing was done on a sample of PBMCs. V usage is TRBV11-3 and J usage is TRBJ1-1; maybe TRBD1 (6 bases). The CDR3 region is CASSLGANTEAFF. In nucleotides, the CDR3 is TGTGCCAGCAGCTTGGGGGCGAACACTGAAGCTTTCTTT.